Following are 28 T cell receptor beta chains from one sample sequenced in a study of T-cell reconstitution after alpha-beta-depleted transplantation in children (dated by TCRdb to about 2016). Per the publication, the treatment or condition label means: allogeneic hematopoietic cell transplantation with graft depleted of TCRalphabeta T cells and CD19 B cells. Library preparation employed PCR. TCRdb shows the sequencer as Illumina HiSeq 2500. Molecular barcoding was employed in the preparation of TCR libraries, with unique molecular identifiers being used to normalize TCRbeta repertoire quantification. The public reads were reanalyzed by TCRdb: fastp trimming at Q25, MiXCR alignment, in-frame beta chains only. Each CDR3 protein gets just one entry, which takes the most common genes and DNA from the rows behind it. This sample gives some 29,000 distinct CDR3 sequences in total; roughly 5.7% of them show up just once. The biggest ten clones account for 5.5% to 7% of the sample.

The sample consisted of PBMCs, mostly from graft donor cells, taken 180 days after TCRalphabeta/CD19-depleted stem cell transplant. Receptor source: a male patient younger than 18 who had a stem cell transplant for acute myeloid leukemia, so the T cells may come from the graft donor.

This clonotype was detected ten times or more. This sequence joins TRBV3-1 and TRBJ1-1; no reliable D call. Trimming cost V 0 bases and J 0 bases, with 8 bases left between them. This CDR3 spans 15 amino acids. Looked up from germline, CDR1 is LGHDT and CDR2 is YNNKEL (reference sequence). The CDR3 DNA reads as TGTGCCAGCAGCCAAGACCCACGGCTGAACACTGAAGCTTTCTTT. Translated: CASSQDPRLNTEAFF. Complete variable domain (other parts from reference TRBV3-1 and TRBJ1-1): DTAVSQTPKYLVTQMGNDKSIKCEQNLGHDTMYWYKQDSKKFLKIMFSYNNKELIINETVPNRFSPKSPDKAHLNLHINSLELGDSAVYFCASSQDPRLNTEAFFGQGTRLTVV.

This clonotype was found many times. The chain links TRBV28 to TRBJ1-1; D unresolved. The CDR3 is made up of 14 amino acids. Trimming stripped 10 bases from V and 1 base from J, with 16 bases between. Per the germline V gene, CDR1 is MDHEN and CDR2 is SYDVKM. The CDR3 sequence: CATATPVWNTEAFF. CDR3 in DNA: TGTGCCACCGCCACCCCTGTTTGGAACACTGAAGCTTTCTTT.

This clonotype was picked up many times. The chain employs TRBV10-3 and TRBJ2-2; 7 nucleotides line up with TRBD1. Trimming took 3 bases from V and 4 from J; bases not matched to a gene: 8. This CDR3 comprises 16 residues. Germline-derived CDR1 and CDR2 are ENHRY and SYGVKD. CDR3 sequence: CAISDMSAGGTGELFF. DNA of the CDR3: TGTGCCATCAGTGATATGTCGGCAGGGGGCACCGGGGAGCTGTTTTTT.

This clonotype has ten or more counts. The V and J genes are TRBV20-1 and TRBJ2-7; 8 bases map to TRBD2. Per germline, CDR1 DFQATT and CDR2 SNEGSKA (reference sequence). This CDR3 is 15 amino acids long. With V trimmed by 1 base and J by 5 bases, 10 bases remained unmatched. The CDR3, as DNA: TGCAGTGCTAGAGTATTAACGGGAGGGTCTGACGAGCAGTACTTC. It codes for CSARVLTGGSDEQYF.

This clonotype was seen ten or more times. The chain links TRBV27 to TRBJ2-1; possible D gene TRBD2, 6 bases. The CDR3 runs 15 residues. The V end was cut by 5 bases, the J end by 10 bases, with 21 bases between. Germline V gene lookup returns CDR1 MNHEY and CDR2 SMNVEV (reference sequence). The CDR3 sequence: CASSERALGAGEQFF. CDR3 nucleotides: TGTGCCAGCAGTGAGCGGGCCCTCGGGGCGGGGGAGCAGTTCTTC.

This clonotype was recorded at least ten times. The chain uses TRBV20-1 and TRBJ2-1; D unclear. The V end was cut by 0 bases, the J end by 4 bases, with 1 base between. Germline assignment: CDR1 DFQATT and CDR2 SNEGSKA (reference sequence). The CDR3 contains 11 residues. The CDR3 DNA sequence: TGCAGTGCTAGAGAATACAATGAGCAGTTCTTC. Its translation: CSAREYNEQFF.

This clonotype was recorded many times. The rearrangement links TRBV7-9 to TRBJ1-5, with D possibly being TRBD1 (5 bases). The CDR3 consists of 14 residues. Germline CDR1 and CDR2: SEHNR and FQNEAQ (reference sequence). Trimming took off 5 bases at V and 6 bases at J, with 14 bases between the two ends. The CDR3 protein is CASSQSAQGQPQHF. The CDR3 DNA reads as TGTGCCAGCAGCCAATCCGCTCAGGGTCAGCCCCAGCATTTT.

At least ten counts were recorded for this clonotype. The chain couples TRBV7-3 to TRBJ2-2, with 7 bases that match TRBD2. The germline CDR1 and CDR2 sequences are SGHTA and FQGTGA. V lost 5 bases to trimming and J lost 7 bases; unmatched junction nucleotides: 13. This CDR3 spans 16 amino acids. The CDR3 DNA reads as TGTGCCAGCAGCCAACGCGGGGGACTACTAGGCGGGGAGCTGTTTTTT. Protein: CASSQRGGLLGGELFF.

Ten or more counts support this clonotype. The rearrangement joins TRBV28 to TRBJ2-7, with TRBD2 matching over 11 bases. V was pared by 6 bases and J by 2 bases, with 3 bases of the junction left unmatched. CDR1 and CDR2 (germline): MDHEN, SYDVKM. This CDR3 spans 14 amino acids. The CDR3 loop is CASRASGRTYEQYF. CDR3 DNA: TGTGCCAGCAGGGCTAGCGGGAGGACCTACGAGCAGTACTTC. Full variable domain (missing parts from reference TRBV28 and TRBJ2-7): DVKVTQSSRYLVKRTGEKVFLECVQDMDHENMFWYRQDPGLGLRLIYFSYDVKMKEKGDIPEGYSVSREKKERFSLILESASTNQTSMYLCASRASGRTYEQYFGPGTRLTVT.

This clonotype has ten or more counts. The chain recombines TRBV15 with TRBJ2-1, with D unresolved. Trimming removed 0 bases from V and 6 bases from J, with 12 bases in between. CDR1 and CDR2 (germline): LNHNV, YYDKDF (reference sequence). The CDR3 totals 15 residues. The CDR3 sequence: CATSRDSLSGNEQFF. CDR3 coding DNA: TGTGCCACCAGCAGAGATAGTTTGTCGGGCAATGAGCAGTTCTTC.

At least ten counts were recorded for this clonotype. Here the CDR3 DNA reads TGTGCCAGCAGCCTCATCCGTTACGAGCAGTACTTC. Its translation: CASSLIRYEQYF. The V call is TRBV7-2, the J call TRBJ2-7; D unresolved. This CDR3 spans 12 amino acids. Germline CDR1 reads SGHTA; CDR2 reads FQGNSA. V was trimmed by 5 bases and J by 4 bases, leaving 9 bases between them.

This clonotype was recorded at least ten times. The chain combines TRBV5-6 with TRBJ2-3; D gene uncertain. Germline-derived CDR1 and CDR2 are SGHDT and YYEEEE. V was shortened by 2 bases and J by 1 base, with 8 bases between the two germline ends. The CDR3 spans 14 residues. The CDR3: CASSLGWGTDTQYF. Written as DNA, the CDR3 is TGTGCCAGCAGCTTAGGGTGGGGCACAGATACGCAGTATTTT. Full variable domain (remainder filled in from reference TRBV5-6 and TRBJ2-3): DAGVTQSPTHLIKTRGQQVTLRCSPKSGHDTVSWYQQALGQGPQFIFQYYEEEERQRGNFPDRFSGHQFPNYSSELNVNALLLGDSALYLCASSLGWGTDTQYFGPGTRLTVL.

This chain connects TRBV29-1 to TRBJ1-2, with D possibly being TRBD1 (5 bases). V lost 5 bases and J lost 6, with 19 bases in between. Germline assignment: CDR1 SQVTM and CDR2 ANQGSEA. This CDR3 contains 14 residues. CDR3 DNA sequence: TGCAGCGTTACCCGGGGGTCAAGTTGGGATGGCTACACCTTC. Its translation is CSVTRGSSWDGYTF.

The V and J genes are TRBV28 and TRBJ2-7, with TRBD1 identical over 12 bases. V shed 7 bases, J shed 7 bases, and the junction held 11 bases outside the gene matches. In germline, CDR1 is MDHEN, CDR2 SYDVKM. The CDR3 spans 15 residues. The CDR3 here is CASTKGTGGQWEQYF. CDR3 nucleotides: TGTGCCAGCACAAAAGGGACAGGGGGCCAATGGGAGCAGTACTTC.

In this sample, this clonotype turned up many times. The CDR3 region has the DNA TGTGCCAGCAGCCACGTCACTACAGGGGGCCCCCAAAATGAGCAGTTCTTC. This sequence encodes CASSHVTTGGPQNEQFF. V is TRBV3-1 and J is TRBJ2-1; 9 bases are shared with TRBD1. V trimming: 3 bases; J trimming: 7 bases; junction bases outside the gene matches: 13. The CDR3 spans 17 residues. Per the germline V gene, CDR1 is LGHDT and CDR2 is YNNKEL (reference sequence).

There are many counts of this clonotype. The genes are TRBV18 and TRBJ1-4; 9 bases agree with TRBD1. Per germline, CDR1 KGHSH and CDR2 LQKENI. CDR3 length equals 17 residues. V shed 5 bases and J 4 bases; nucleotides not matched to a gene: 11. The CDR3 region has the DNA TGTGCCAGCTCATCGGGACAGGGAAAGGGAGATAATGAAAAACTGTTTTTT. Its translation: CASSSGQGKGDNEKLFF. Looking up the rest from reference TRBV18 and TRBJ1-4 gives the full variable domain: NAGVMQNPRHLVRRRGQEARLRCSPMKGHSHVYWYRQLPEEGLKFMVYLQKENIIDESGMPKERFSAEFPKEGPSILRIQQVVRGDSAAYFCASSSGQGKGDNEKLFFGSGTQLSVL.

This clonotype occurred many times. The gene calls are TRBV5-1 and TRBJ1-3; the D gene is possibly TRBD1 (6 bases). The CDR3 consists of 15 residues. Germline V gene sequence: CDR1 SGHRS, CDR2 YFSETQ. Trimming took off 3 bases at V and 4 bases at J, with 14 bases between the two ends. CDR3 residues: CASSSSGAAGNTIYF. CDR3 DNA: TGCGCCAGCAGCTCTTCGGGGGCAGCCGGAAACACCATATATTTT.

This clonotype occurred many times. This rearrangement joins TRBV5-5 to TRBJ2-1; D gene ambiguous. V lost 5 bases to trimming and J lost 0 bases, with 12 bases between them. CDR1 SGHKS and CDR2 YYEKEE come from the germline V gene (reference sequence). This CDR3 spans 15 amino acids. CDR3 in amino acids: CASRSGPGSYNEQFF. Written as DNA, the CDR3 is TGTGCCAGCAGATCCGGGCCCGGCTCCTACAATGAGCAGTTCTTC.

This clonotype occurred many times. The chain joins TRBV15 to TRBJ2-1; D gene uncertain. The CDR3 is made up of 15 amino acids. Germline V gives CDR1 LNHNV, CDR2 YYDKDF (reference sequence). V was pared by 5 bases and J by 3 bases, with 14 bases between. CDR3 amino acids: CATSLSPRGYNEQFF. The CDR3 region has the DNA TGTGCCACCAGCCTAAGCCCGCGCGGCTACAATGAGCAGTTCTTC. The full variable domain, in which reference TRBV15 and TRBJ2-1 provide the parts outside the CDR3, is DAMVIQNPRYQVTQFGKPVTLSCSQTLNHNVMYWYQQKSSQAPKLLFHYYDKDFNNEADTPDNFQSRRPNTSFCFLDIRSPGLGDTAMYLCATSLSPRGYNEQFFGPGTRLTVL.

This clonotype was counted ten times or more. The chain links TRBV28 to TRBJ2-5, with TRBD2 identical over 8 bases. V lost 6 bases and J lost 4; bases outside the gene matches: 4. CDR1 and CDR2 (germline): MDHEN, SYDVKM. The CDR3 spans 13 residues. CDR3 in amino acids: CASSRGGGETQYF. The CDR3 bases are TGTGCCAGCAGCCGGGGGGGGGGAGAGACCCAGTACTTC.

This clonotype was recorded at least ten times. The chain recombines TRBV2 with TRBJ2-1; TRBD2 agrees at 13 bases. V gave up 8 bases and J gave up 7 bases; unmatched junction bases: 5. Germline CDR1 is SNHLY and CDR2 is FYNNEI. The CDR3 runs to 14 residues. CDR3 sequence reads: CASLRTSGGNEQFF. The CDR3 DNA sequence: TGTGCCAGCCTTCGGACTAGCGGGGGAAATGAGCAGTTCTTC.

This clonotype was seen at least ten times. The rearrangement uses TRBV3-1 and TRBJ2-5, with D possibly being TRBD2 (6 bases). The CDR3 runs to 17 residues. Germline V gene lookup returns CDR1 LGHDT and CDR2 YNNKEL (reference sequence). Between the trimmed V and J ends, which lost 4 bases and 2 bases, there was a span of 20 bases. The CDR3 protein is CASSLRPAGTAQETQYF. CDR3 nucleotide sequence: TGTGCCAGCAGCCTTCGACCAGCGGGCACTGCACAAGAGACCCAGTACTTC.

There are many counts of this clonotype. The rearrangement uses TRBV9 and TRBJ2-2; 9 bases line up with TRBD2. Germline CDR1 reads SGDLS; CDR2 reads YYNGEE. The CDR3 has 19 amino acids. J was trimmed by 0 bases and V by 0 bases; bases with no gene match: 9. The CDR3 DNA reads as TGTGCCAGCAGCGTAGCGCGCGGGAGGGCCCCTTCGAACACCGGGGAGCTGTTTTTT. This translates into CASSVARGRAPSNTGELFF. The whole variable domain, filled in from reference TRBV9 and TRBJ2-2, reads DSGVTQTPKHLITATGQRVTLRCSPRSGDLSVYWYQQSLDQGLQFLIQYYNGEERAKGNILERFSAQQFPDLHSELNLSSLELGDSALYFCASSVARGRAPSNTGELFFGEGSRLTVL.

This clonotype ranks as medium-sized (0.01 to 0.1%). The V and J genes are TRBV20-1 and TRBJ2-1; 7 bases line up with TRBD2. The CDR3 length is 17 residues. V was clipped by 6 bases and J by 6 bases; unmatched bases: 20. Per germline, CDR1 DFQATT and CDR2 SNEGSKA (reference sequence). This chain's CDR3 is CSALSTSPEDQGNEQFF. In DNA form, the CDR3 reads TGCAGTGCCCTGTCGACTAGCCCGGAGGATCAAGGCAATGAGCAGTTCTTC.

This clonotype came up many times. The chain uses TRBV3-1 and TRBJ1-2, with 10 bases matching TRBD1. The CDR3 totals 16 residues. CDR1 is LGHDT and CDR2 is YNNKEL in the germline V gene (reference sequence). V trimming: 2 bases; J trimming: 8 bases; junction bases outside the gene matches: 11. The CDR3 DNA reads TGTGCCAGCAGCCAATCCGGGACAGGGGTTCCCTTGGGCTACACCTTC. It translates to CASSQSGTGVPLGYTF. Using reference TRBV3-1 and TRBJ1-2 for the parts outside the CDR3, the full variable domain is DTAVSQTPKYLVTQMGNDKSIKCEQNLGHDTMYWYKQDSKKFLKIMFSYNNKELIINETVPNRFSPKSPDKAHLNLHINSLELGDSAVYFCASSQSGTGVPLGYTFGSGTRLTVV.

This clonotype appeared many times. This chain uses TRBV25-1 with TRBJ2-1; a possible D gene is TRBD1 (6 bases). V was cut by 4 bases and J by 7 bases, with 20 bases left in between. The CDR3 covers 16 residues. Germline CDR1 and CDR2: MGHDK and SYGVNS. Here the CDR3 DNA reads TGTGCCAGCAGTGGATCTTTCGGGACACCTCTTAATGAGCAGTTCTTC. This sequence encodes CASSGSFGTPLNEQFF. Based on the CDR3 plus reference TRBV25-1 and TRBJ2-1, the full variable domain is EADIYQTPRYLVIGTGKKITLECSQTMGHDKMYWYQQDPGMELHLIHYSYGVNSTEKGDLSSESTVSRIRTEHFPLTLESARPSHTSQYLCASSGSFGTPLNEQFFGPGTRLTVL.

This clonotype came up many times. The CDR3: CASSEFGAGETQYF. CDR3 in DNA: TGTGCCAGCAGTGAATTCGGGGCGGGGGAGACCCAGTACTTC. The chain combines TRBV25-1 with TRBJ2-5, with a weak D call TRBD2 (6 bases). The V gene lost 1 base and the J gene lost 5 bases, with 11 bases spanning the gap. Germline-derived CDR1 and CDR2 are MGHDK and SYGVNS. The length of the CDR3 is 14 residues.

This clonotype appeared a few times. The chain joins TRBV6-2 or TRBV6-3 to TRBJ2-1, with D possibly being TRBD2 (5 bases). Looked up from germline, CDR1 is MNHEY and CDR2 is SVGEGT. V lost 6 bases and J lost 8, with 14 bases in between. CDR3 length: 13 amino acids. CDR3 in DNA: TGTGCCAGCAGACCCCGGGGTAGCCATGAGCAGTTCTTC. Translation: CASRPRGSHEQFF.